Listed here are 9 T cell receptor beta chains from one sample, sequenced in a study of blood T cell repertoires in COVID-19. Assay used: immunoSEQ multiplex PCR; TCRdb lists only in-frame clones, some missing. This sample has about 170,000 clones, with roughly 90% found just once. The sample comprised PBMCs or T cells enriched from blood (not recorded which). All receptors derive from a young woman who had recovered from COVID-19.

This chain links TRBV2 with TRBJ1-5; D possibly corresponds to TRBD1 (6 bases). Trimming removed 4 bases at V and 8 bases at J, with 18 bases between. This CDR3 is built from 15 residues. Germline-derived CDR1 and CDR2 are SNHLY and FYNNEI. DNA of the CDR3: TGTGCCAGCAGTGCGGGCAGGGGCATGACTGAGCCCCAGCATTTT. Residues: CASSAGRGMTEPQHF.

The rearrangement links TRBV10-3 to TRBJ1-2; no definite D call. From germline, CDR1 is ENHRY and CDR2 SYGVKD. This CDR3 region has 14 residues. V was cut by 6 bases and J by 3 bases, with 14 bases left in between. CDR3 protein: CAISPGGEDYGYTF. CDR3 bases: TGTGCCATCAGCCCGGGTGGGGAGGACTATGGCTACACCTTC.

The chain employs TRBV5-4 and TRBJ1-6; D perhaps matches TRBD1 (5 bases). The CDR3 sequence is 14 residues long. Germline lookup yields CDR1 SGHNT and CDR2 YYREEE (reference sequence). The V end lost 1 base, the J end lost 7 bases, and 9 bases lay between the germline ends. The CDR3 nucleotides read TGTGCCAGCAGCTTGCAGGGTAGGAATTCACCCCTCCACTTT. Protein product: CASSLQGRNSPLHF.

J is TRBJ1-2 and V is TRBV6-6, with 10 bases lining up with TRBD1. CDR1 is MNHNY, CDR2 SVGAGI, per germline (reference sequence). The CDR3 is 14 residues long. Unmatched junction bases numbered 4, after V lost 5 bases and J lost 4 bases. The CDR3 loop reads CASSGQGGFYGYTF. The CDR3 DNA follows: TGTGCCAGCAGTGGACAGGGGGGATTCTATGGCTACACCTTC.

V and J are TRBV21-1 and TRBJ2-7; TRBD2 reflects the table's D call only, with no check against the DNA. TRBV21-1 is an annotated pseudogene. The CDR3 has 15 amino acids. CDR3 coding DNA: TGTGCCAGCAGCAAAGAGGCGGGAGGCACTATCGAGCAGTACTTC. Its protein is CASSKEAGGTIEQYF.

The rearrangement uses TRBV14 and TRBJ2-2, with a tentative D call TRBD2 (5 bases). CDR1 and CDR2 (germline): SGHDN, FVKESK. The CDR3 length is 16 residues. V dropped 1 base and J dropped 3 bases, with 12 bases sitting between them. The CDR3, as DNA: TGTGCCAGCAGCCAAGGGACGGGGTTGGACACCGGGGAGCTGTTTTTT. This encodes CASSQGTGLDTGELFF.

The chain recombines TRBV19 with TRBJ1-5; no firm D call. There are 19 residues in the CDR3. V dropped 4 bases and J dropped 2 bases, with 24 bases sitting between them. Germline CDR1 is LNHDA and CDR2 is SQIVND (reference sequence). CDR3 region: CASSSRKDVVRVGNQPQHF. The CDR3 DNA sequence: TGTGCCAGTAGTAGTCGAAAGGATGTTGTGAGGGTTGGCAATCAGCCCCAGCATTTT. The full variable domain, its missing parts supplied by reference TRBV19 and TRBJ1-5, is DGGITQSPKYLFRKEGQNVTLSCEQNLNHDAMYWYRQDPGQGLRLIYYSQIVNDFQKGDIAEGYSVSREKKESFPLTVTSAQKNPTAFYLCASSSRKDVVRVGNQPQHFGDGTRLSIL.

Only one count was recorded for this clone. The chain joins TRBV6-2 or TRBV6-3 to TRBJ1-6; 8 bases align to TRBD1. V was clipped by 5 bases and J by 7 bases; unmatched bases: 13. The germline gives CDR1 MNHEY, CDR2 SVGEGT. This CDR3 region has 17 residues. The CDR3 region has the DNA TGTGCCAGCAGTCCCGGGACAGGTCGGCCGGGGAATTCACCCCTCCACTTT. Translation gives CASSPGTGRPGNSPLHF.

This chain connects TRBV9 to TRBJ2-1, with a tentative D call TRBD2 (5 bases). V was trimmed by 1 base and J by 10 bases, leaving 18 bases between them. Germline values: CDR1 SGDLS, CDR2 YYNGEE. This CDR3 contains 15 residues. CDR3 sequence (DNA): TGTGCCAGCAGCGTAAGTAGCGCGAGGGTCCACGAGCAGTTCTTC. This codes for CASSVSSARVHEQFF.